The present entry profiles one T cell receptor beta chain with its context. These data are taken from a study of shared clonotypes between healthy human individuals. Measured with immunoSEQ multiplex PCR; TCRdb has only the in-frame clones, and not every one. The table records some 2,000,000 clones, roughly 95% of them present only once. This TCR came from a man between 18 and 35 years old in good health. The specimen sequenced was naive CD4+ T cells sorted from blood. Subset noted: CD45RA+ positively selected.

CDR3 sequence reads: CASSLAVGGSYEQYF. DNA of the CDR3: TGCGCCAGCAGCTTGGCCGTGGGCGGCAGCTACGAGCAGTACTTC. The genes are TRBV5-1 and TRBJ2-7, with D unresolved. Germline CDR1 and CDR2: SGHRS and YFSETQ. Trimming cost V 0 bases and J 3 bases, with 13 bases left between them. The CDR3 sequence is 15 residues long.